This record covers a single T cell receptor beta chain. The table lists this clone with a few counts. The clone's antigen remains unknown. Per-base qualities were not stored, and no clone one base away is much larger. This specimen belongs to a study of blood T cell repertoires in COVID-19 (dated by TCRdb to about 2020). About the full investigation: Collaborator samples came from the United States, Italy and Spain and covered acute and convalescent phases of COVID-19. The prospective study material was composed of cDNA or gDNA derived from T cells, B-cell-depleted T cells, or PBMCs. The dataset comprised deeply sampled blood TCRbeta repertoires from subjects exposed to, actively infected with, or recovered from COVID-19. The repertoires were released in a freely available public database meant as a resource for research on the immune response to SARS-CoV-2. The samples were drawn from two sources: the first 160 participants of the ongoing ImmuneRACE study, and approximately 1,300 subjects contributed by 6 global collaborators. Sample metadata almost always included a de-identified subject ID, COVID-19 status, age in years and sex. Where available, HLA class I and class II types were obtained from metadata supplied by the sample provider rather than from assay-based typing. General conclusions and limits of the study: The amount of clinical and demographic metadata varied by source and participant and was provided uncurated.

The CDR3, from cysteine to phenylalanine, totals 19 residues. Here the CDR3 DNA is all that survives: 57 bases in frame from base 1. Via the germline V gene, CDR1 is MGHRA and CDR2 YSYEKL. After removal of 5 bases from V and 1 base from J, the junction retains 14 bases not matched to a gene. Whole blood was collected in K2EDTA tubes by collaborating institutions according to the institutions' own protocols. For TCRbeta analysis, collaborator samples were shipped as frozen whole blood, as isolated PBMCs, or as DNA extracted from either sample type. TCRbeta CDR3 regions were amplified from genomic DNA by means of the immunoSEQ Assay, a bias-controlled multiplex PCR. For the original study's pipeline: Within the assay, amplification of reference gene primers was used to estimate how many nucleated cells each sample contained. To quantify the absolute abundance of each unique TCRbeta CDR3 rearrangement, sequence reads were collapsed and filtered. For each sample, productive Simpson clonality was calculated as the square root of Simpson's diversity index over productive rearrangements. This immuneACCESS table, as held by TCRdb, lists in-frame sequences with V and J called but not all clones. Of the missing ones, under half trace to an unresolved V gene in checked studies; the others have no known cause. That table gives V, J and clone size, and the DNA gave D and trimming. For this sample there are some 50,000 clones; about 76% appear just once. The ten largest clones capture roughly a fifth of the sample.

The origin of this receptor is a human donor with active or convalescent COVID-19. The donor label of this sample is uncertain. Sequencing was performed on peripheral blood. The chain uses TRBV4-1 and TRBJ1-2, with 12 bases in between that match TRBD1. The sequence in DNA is TGCGCCAGCAGCTCCATTCCCGGGACAGGGGGCCTCCTTAACTATGGCTACACCTTC. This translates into CASSSIPGTGGLLNYGYTF.